In its sample, the clone carrying this TCR beta chain was seen a few times. No antigen is known for it. TCRdb re-called the 5' RACE reads through MiXCR, storing one row per CDR3 protein. The table has a few hundred thousand distinct CDR3 sequences, roughly 21% seen once. The entry originates in a study of T-cell memory formation after mild COVID-19. Study results and limitations: Researchers report contracting CD4+ clones mostly in CM and EM, with CD8+ clones in EMRA.

Germline V gene data show CDR1 as SGHTA and CDR2 as FQGNSA. Trimming took off 5 bases at V and 4 bases at J, with 17 bases between the two ends. The CDR3 length is 15 residues. The specimen sequenced was PBMCs or a T cell subset sorted from them (not recorded which). This chain links TRBV7-2 with TRBJ2-5; D possibly corresponds to TRBD1 (5 bases). This TCR derives from an adult woman who had mild COVID-19 (a few samples of this study predate the infection). Cell type and time point are not known. CDR3 coding DNA: TGTGCCAGCAGCCTTAGGGGCCACGAAACAGAGACCCAGTACTTC. It is translated as CASSLRGHETETQYF.